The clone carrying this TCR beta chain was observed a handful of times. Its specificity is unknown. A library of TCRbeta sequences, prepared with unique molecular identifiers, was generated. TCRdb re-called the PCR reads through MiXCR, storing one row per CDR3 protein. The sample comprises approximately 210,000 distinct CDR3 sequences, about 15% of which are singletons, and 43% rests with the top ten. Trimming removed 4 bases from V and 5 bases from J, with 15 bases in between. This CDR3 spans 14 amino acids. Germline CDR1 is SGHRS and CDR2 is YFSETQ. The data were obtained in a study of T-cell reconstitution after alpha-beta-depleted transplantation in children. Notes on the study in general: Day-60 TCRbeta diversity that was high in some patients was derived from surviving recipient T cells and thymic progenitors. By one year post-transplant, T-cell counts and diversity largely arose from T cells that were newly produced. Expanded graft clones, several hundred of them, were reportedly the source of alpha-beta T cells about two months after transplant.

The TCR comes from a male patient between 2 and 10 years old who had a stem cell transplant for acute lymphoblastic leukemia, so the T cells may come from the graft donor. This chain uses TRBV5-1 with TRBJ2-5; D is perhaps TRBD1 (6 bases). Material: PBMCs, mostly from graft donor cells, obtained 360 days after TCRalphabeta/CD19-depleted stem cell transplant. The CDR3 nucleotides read TGCGCCAGCAGCCCGCCGACAGGTTCGGAGACCCAGTACTTC. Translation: CASSPPTGSETQYF. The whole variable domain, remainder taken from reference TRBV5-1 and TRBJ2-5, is KAGVTQTPRYLIKTRGQQVTLSCSPISGHRSVSWYQQTPGQGLQFLFEYFSETQRNKGNFPGRFSGRQFSNSRSEMNVSTLELGDSALYLCASSPPTGSETQYFGPGTRLLVL.